Listed below are T cell receptor beta chains from one sample, sequenced in a study of blood T cell repertoires in COVID-19. Here immunoSEQ multiplex PCR was the method, and the copy in TCRdb shows in-frame clones only, minus some. This table has 100,000 to 150,000 clones, approximately 88% appearing once. What was sequenced was peripheral blood. All receptors come from a man aged 70 or older with active COVID-19. CDR3s include the opening cysteine and the closing phenylalanine or tryptophan. Fields, in order: D gene, J gene, V gene, CDR3 length, clone size, CDR3 DNA, CDR3 protein. A D gene is named only where the DNA matches it firmly. Rows give clone size only sometimes, using once, few, many, or a class for an expanded clone.

TRBD1	TRBJ2-7	TRBV10-2	14	.	TGCGCCAGCAGGGACGGGACAGGGGCCTACGAGCAGTACTTC	CASRDGTGAYEQYF
.	TRBJ1-1	TRBV4-3	13	once	TGCGCCAGCAGTCAACAGCGAAACACTGAAGCTTTCTTT	CASSQQRNTEAFF
TRBD2	TRBJ2-7	TRBV27	16	.	TGTGCCAGCAGTTTAACGGTGGCTAGCGGTACCTACGAGCAGTACTTC	CASSLTVASGTYEQYF
TRBD2	TRBJ2-7	TRBV3-1/TRBV3-2	14	.	TGTGCCAGCAGCCAGTCGGGGGGTCTGGGGGAGCAGTACTTC	CASSQSGGLGEQYF
TRBD2	TRBJ2-1	TRBV7-3	16	.	TGTGCCAGCAGCTTAATTAAGCGGGAGGGCCAGGGTGAGCAGTTCTTC	CASSLIKREGQGEQFF
TRBD2	TRBJ2-1	TRBV4-1	16	.	TGCGCCAGCAGCCGCACGCCGGGACTAGCCTACAATGAGCAGTTCTTC	CASSRTPGLAYNEQFF
.	TRBJ2-7	TRBV7-3	16	.	TGTGCCAGCAGCCGCAACTGGGTAGCTGTGTTATACGAGCAGTACTTC	CASSRNWVAVLYEQYF
TRBD1	TRBJ2-3	TRBV6-6	13	.	TGTGCCAGCAGTTACCGGGGACAGGATACGCAGTATTTT	CASSYRGQDTQYF
.	TRBJ1-1	TRBV5-1	15	.	TGCGCCAGCAGCCCGGACAAATACATGAACACTGAAGCTTTCTTT	CASSPDKYMNTEAFF
.	TRBJ1-3	TRBV6-5	13	.	TGTGCCATCGAACAGGGCTTTGGAAACACCATATATTTT	CAIEQGFGNTIYF
TRBD1	TRBJ2-7	TRBV11-2	15	.	TGTGCCAGCAGCTTCTCCGGGACAGACAACTACGAGCAGTACTTC	CASSFSGTDNYEQYF
.	TRBJ1-3	TRBV7-2	15	.	TGTGCCAGCAGCCCGGGGGTCTCAGCTGGAAACACCATATATTTT	CASSPGVSAGNTIYF
TRBD1	TRBJ1-5	TRBV9	14	once	TGTGCCAGCAGAACCGGGACAGGGTTGAAGCCCCAGCATTTT	CASRTGTGLKPQHF
TRBD1	TRBJ2-4	TRBV5-8	15	once	TGTGCCAGCAGCTTAATTAGGACAGGGAAAAACATTCAGTACTTC	CASSLIRTGKNIQYF
TRBD2	TRBJ2-2	TRBV15	16	once	TGTGCCACCAGCAGTAAACTAGCGCTACCCACCGGGGAGCTGTTTTTT	CATSSKLALPTGELFF
.	TRBJ2-5	TRBV5-1	15	.	TGCGCCAGCAGCTTGGGAGTCGGGGTTGTGCAGACCCAGTACTTC	CASSLGVGVVQTQYF
TRBD2	TRBJ2-3	TRBV9	16	.	TGTGCCAGCAGCGACCTAGCGGGAGGTGTCACAGATACGCAGTATTTT	CASSDLAGGVTDTQYF
.	TRBJ1-5	TRBV10-2	20	.	TGCGCCAGCAGTGAGGAGTCTGGCCGGGTCGGGTTCGGTAGCAATCAGCCCCAGCATTTT	CASSEESGRVGFGSNQPQHF
TRBD1	TRBJ1-2	TRBV18	14	.	TGTGCCAGCTCACCTTCGACAGGGTCCTATGGCTACACCTTC	CASSPSTGSYGYTF
.	TRBJ1-1	TRBV7-9	14	.	TGTGCCAGCAGCGGATCGGGGTTTGACACTGAAGCTTTCTTT	CASSGSGFDTEAFF
TRBD2	TRBJ2-7	TRBV6-5	15	.	TGTGCCAGCATTAGCGGGAGGGCCGACCTGGGGGTGCAGTACTTC	CASISGRADLGVQYF
TRBD1	TRBJ1-5	TRBV28	15	.	TGTGCCAGCAGTTTCCCTGGACAGGGCAATCAGCCCCAGCATTTT	CASSFPGQGNQPQHF
.	TRBJ1-2	TRBV4-1	15	.	TGCGCCAGCAGCCAAGCGCAGGGAAGCGACTATGGCTACACCTTC	CASSQAQGSDYGYTF
TRBD2	TRBJ2-7	TRBV11-1	14	.	TGTGCCAGCAGCTTCTGGGGGGGCTCCTACGAGCAGTACTTC	CASSFWGGSYEQYF
TRBD2	TRBJ2-7	TRBV7-2	16	.	TGTGCCAGCAGCCTCGAGACTAGCGGGAGGACCTACGAGCAGTACTTC	CASSLETSGRTYEQYF
.	TRBJ1-2	TRBV27	13	.	TGTGCCAGCAGTTTAACGGGGGACTATGGCTACACCTTC	CASSLTGDYGYTF
.	TRBJ1-3	TRBV4-1	15	.	TGCGCCAGCAGCCTACAGGGTCCCTCTGGAAACACCATATATTTT	CASSLQGPSGNTIYF
TRBD2	TRBJ2-1	TRBV27	16	.	TGTGCCAGCAGTTCCCGCCCTAGCGGGAGAGGCAATGAGCAGTTCTTC	CASSSRPSGRGNEQFF
.	TRBJ2-7	TRBV5-4	13	.	TGTGCCAGCAGCGTGGGACGGGGCTACGAGCAGTACTTC	CASSVGRGYEQYF
.	TRBJ2-3	TRBV6-5	14	.	TGTGCCAGCAGAGGCGACAGGTCTGGAGATACGCAGTATTTT	CASRGDRSGDTQYF